This T cell receptor beta chain appears in the sequencing data of a study of cytomegalovirus exposure and HLA in healthy donors. This CDR3 contains 19 residues. In germline, CDR1 is MNHEY, CDR2 SMNVEV (reference sequence). Losses at the gene ends were 6 bases for V and 6 bases for J; bases not matched to a gene: 24. TCRdb's table, derived via immunoSEQ multiplex PCR, lists solely in-frame clones and lacks some. The top ten clones hold more than 0.9% of a sample with roughly 300,000 clones, about 90% of them seen once. Comment on this clone: Its antigen remains unknown.

Regarding the study as a whole: In the 95 to 150 validation repertoires, a later analysis found that first-cohort TCR clusters tended to co-occur. Three chains linked to CMV were shown in vitro to be specific for CMV antigens. As was reported, the classifier diagnosed cytomegalovirus status with high specificity and sensitivity.

Separate from the roughly 720-subject first cohort was the 120-subject validation cohort, to which the donors belonged. This TCR came from a woman between 25 and 40 years old in good health and CMV-seropositive. Input material: PBMCs. The rearrangement links TRBV27 to TRBJ2-7; TRBD2 agrees at 9 bases. The CDR3: CASSSYSGLASGPLGEQYF. DNA of the CDR3: TGTGCCAGCAGCTCCTATTCCGGACTAGCGTCGGGACCTTTGGGCGAGCAGTACTTC.